This entry features one T cell receptor beta chain sequence. Its cognate antigen is unknown. CDR1 is MNHEY, CDR2 SMNVEV, per germline (reference sequence). The CDR3 contains 17 residues. Trimming left V 5 bases short and J 0 bases short, with 19 bases between. TCRdb's table, derived via immunoSEQ multiplex PCR, lists solely in-frame clones and lacks some. The sample has some 170,000 clones; around 92% are singletons. These data are taken from a study of T cell responses to AZD1222 COVID-19 vaccine. Notes on the study in general: White British people made up most donors, females outnumbered males, and clonal diversity was possibly underestimated. An increase in Spike-specific TCR breadth and depth was observed after two AZD1222 doses. Across the whole spike, CD4 TCRs peaked at regions 160-218 and 743-854. Nearly half of the spike-specific TCRs reportedly recognize variant regions that carry no mutations.

The chain employs TRBV27 and TRBJ1-1, with D maybe TRBD1 (6 bases). This clonotype originated in an adult who received the AZD1222 COVID-19 vaccine. The sample consisted of peripheral blood, taken 28 days after the second AZD1222 dose. The CDR3 here is CASSGSRGRALNTEAFF. CDR3 in DNA: TGTGCCAGCAGTGGTAGCAGGGGACGAGCCTTGAACACTGAAGCTTTCTTT.